This TCR beta chain was identified in a study of blood T cell repertoires in COVID-19 (dated by TCRdb to between 2020 and 2021). For context, the study as a whole: The collaborator samples originated in the United States, Italy and Spain and spanned the acute and convalescent phases of COVID-19. The prospective study material was composed of cDNA or gDNA derived from T cells, B-cell-depleted T cells, or PBMCs. Subjects who had been exposed to COVID-19, were actively infected with it, or had recovered from it provided the deeply sampled blood TCRbeta repertoires that made up the dataset. The repertoires were released in a freely available public database intended as a resource for research on the immune response to SARS-CoV-2. Samples were obtained from the ongoing ImmuneRACE study (first 160 participants) and from 1,254 subjects provided by 6 global collaborators. Nearly every sample came with metadata listing a de-identified subject ID, COVID-19 status, age in years and sex. Where available, HLA class I and class II types were obtained from metadata supplied by the sample provider rather than from assay-based typing. Here is what the overall study found, with its caveats: Clinical and demographic metadata were provided uncurated, with the amount varying by source and participant.

Points on this clone: The antigen it recognizes is unknown. Within one base of it there is no much larger clone, and no base qualities were kept.

TCRbeta CDR3 regions were amplified from genomic DNA by means of the immunoSEQ Assay, a bias-controlled multiplex PCR. The authors' analysis ran thus. Within the assay, amplification of reference gene primers was used to estimate how many nucleated cells each sample contained. To quantify the absolute abundance of each unique TCRbeta CDR3 rearrangement, sequence reads were collapsed and filtered. For each sample, productive Simpson clonality was calculated as the square root of Simpson's diversity index across productive rearrangements. Sourced from immuneACCESS, this table was stored by TCRdb with only in-frame sequences that have V and J called. A share of the clones is absent; for the studies checked, an unresolved V gene accounts for under half, and the remainder has no known explanation. V, J and clone size derive from that table, while D and trimming were established from the DNA sequence. In all, the sample holds roughly 190,000 clones, and around 76% of those were seen once. Around 8.9% of the sample is held by the ten biggest clonotypes.

The junction shows trimming of 2 bases on V and 7 bases on J, and the gene matches do not reach 4 bases of it. The germline V gene specifies MDHEN as CDR1 and SYDVKM as CDR2. Spanning cysteine to phenylalanine, the CDR3 consists of 13 amino acids. This entry keeps only the CDR3 DNA: 39 bases, framed from base 1. Collaborating institutions collected whole blood in K2EDTA tubes following their own protocols. For TCRbeta analysis, collaborators shipped samples as frozen whole blood, isolated PBMCs, or DNA extracted from either of those sample types. Recombination linked TRBV28 to TRBJ1-2; 7 junctional bases match TRBD1. The sample was peripheral blood. This receptor was identified in a woman between 50 and 59 years old with active or convalescent COVID-19. The DNA sequence is given as TGTGCCAGCAGTTTAGACAGGGCTCGTGGCTACACCTTC. Translated, this is CASSLDRARGYTF.